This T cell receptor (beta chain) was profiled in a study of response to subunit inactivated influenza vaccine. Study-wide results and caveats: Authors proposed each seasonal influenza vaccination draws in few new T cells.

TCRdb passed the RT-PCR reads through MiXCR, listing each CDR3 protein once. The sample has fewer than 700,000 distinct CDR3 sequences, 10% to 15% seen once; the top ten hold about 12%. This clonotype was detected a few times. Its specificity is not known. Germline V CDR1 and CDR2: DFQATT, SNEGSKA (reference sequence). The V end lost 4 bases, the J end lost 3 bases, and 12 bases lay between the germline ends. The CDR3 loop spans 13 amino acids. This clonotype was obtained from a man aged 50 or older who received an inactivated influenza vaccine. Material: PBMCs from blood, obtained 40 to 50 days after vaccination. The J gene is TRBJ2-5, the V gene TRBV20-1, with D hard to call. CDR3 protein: CSATRTLKETQYF. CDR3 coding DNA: TGCAGTGCTACAAGGACCCTCAAAGAGACCCAGTACTTC.